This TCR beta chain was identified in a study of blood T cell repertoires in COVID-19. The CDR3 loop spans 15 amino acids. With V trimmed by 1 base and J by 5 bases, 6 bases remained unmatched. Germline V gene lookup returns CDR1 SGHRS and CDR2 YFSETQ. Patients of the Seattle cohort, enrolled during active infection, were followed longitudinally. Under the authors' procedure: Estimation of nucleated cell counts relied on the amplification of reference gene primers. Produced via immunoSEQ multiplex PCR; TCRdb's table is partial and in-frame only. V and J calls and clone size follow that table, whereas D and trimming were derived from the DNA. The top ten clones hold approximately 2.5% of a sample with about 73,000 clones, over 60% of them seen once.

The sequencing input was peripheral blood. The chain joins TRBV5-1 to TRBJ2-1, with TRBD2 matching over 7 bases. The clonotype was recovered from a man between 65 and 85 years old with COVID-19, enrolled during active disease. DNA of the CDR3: TGCGCCAGCAGCTTGCGACTAGCTCGTGACAATGAGCAGTTCTTC. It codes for CASSLRLARDNEQFF.